This entry lists 8 T cell receptor beta chains sequenced from one sample in a study of OX40 agonist ivuxolimab in advanced cancers. Some clones are missing from TCRdb's copy, which holds only in-frame ones; the method was immunoSEQ multiplex PCR. The sample consists of fewer than 7,500 clones, 78% of them appearing once. Sequences were derived from CD4+ or CD8+ T cells sorted from blood, sampled in a trial of the OX40 agonist ivuxolimab. The receptor set was obtained from an adult with an advanced solid tumor such as melanoma, head and neck, liver or kidney cancer.

The chain carries TRBV5-1 and TRBJ2-1; D is perhaps TRBD2 (6 bases). Per the germline V gene, CDR1 is SGHRS and CDR2 is YFSETQ. V lost 2 bases and J lost 2, with 8 bases in between. The CDR3 sequence is 14 residues long. This chain's CDR3 is CASSLAGAYNEQFF. CDR3 bases: TGCGCCAGCAGCTTAGCGGGTGCCTACAATGAGCAGTTCTTC.

V and J are TRBV2 and TRBJ2-7; no firm D call. Trimming left V 5 bases short and J 2 bases short, with 13 bases between. The CDR3 totals 14 residues. Germline CDR1 reads SNHLY; CDR2 reads FYNNEI. The CDR3 is CASSSPSSTYEQYF. CDR3 in DNA: TGTGCCAGCAGTTCGCCAAGTTCTACCTACGAGCAGTACTTC.

The chain carries TRBV4-1 and TRBJ1-1; D might be TRBD1 (5 bases). V was trimmed by 2 bases and J by 1 base, leaving 17 bases between them. CDR1 is MGHRA, CDR2 YSYEKL, per germline. The CDR3 sequence is 17 residues long. The CDR3 loop is CASSQSGGIGSNTEAFF. CDR3 DNA sequence: TGCGCCAGCAGCCAAAGCGGGGGGATTGGGTCGAACACTGAAGCTTTCTTT.

For the CDR3, the DNA is TGCACCAGCCCGGTCGTGGGGGGCTCCTTTAGCGGGGAGCTGTTTTTT. It translates to CTSPVVGGSFSGELFF. The genes are TRBV1 and TRBJ2-2. TRBV1 is a recognized pseudogene. The CDR3 loop spans 16 amino acids.

The chain combines TRBV2 with TRBJ2-2, with unresolved D. The CDR3 covers 12 residues. The V gene's germline CDR1 is SNHLY and CDR2 FYNNEI. With 4 bases removed from V and 0 bases from J, the gap between germline ends came to 0 bases. CDR3 protein: CASSANTGELFF. CDR3 nucleotide sequence: TGTGCCAGCAGTGCGAACACCGGGGAGCTGTTTTTT.

The rearrangement links TRBV27 to TRBJ2-2; D is uncertain. Trimming left V 5 bases short and J 5 bases short, with 12 bases between. CDR1 is MNHEY and CDR2 is SMNVEV in the germline V gene (reference sequence). The CDR3 has 14 residues. The CDR3 region is CASSPLGATGELFF. As DNA, the CDR3 is TGTGCCAGCAGTCCCCTGGGCGCGACCGGGGAGCTGTTTTTT.

This chain links TRBV28 with TRBJ2-5; tentative D call: TRBD1 (6 bases). The DNA matches TRBJ2-7 better at its end, which makes the J call doubtful. CDR1 MDHEN and CDR2 SYDVKM come from the germline V gene. The CDR3 loop spans 12 amino acids. CDR3 bases: TGTGCCAGCGGGGACACAGCCTACGAGCAGTACTTC. Translating it yields CASGDTAYEQYF.

The chain employs TRBV19 and TRBJ1-1; no firm D call. The CDR3 has 15 residues. V lost 2 bases and J lost 4, with 14 bases in between. CDR1 LNHDA and CDR2 SQIVND come from the germline V gene (reference sequence). The CDR3 spells CASSILGSVSTEAFF. The CDR3 DNA follows: TGTGCCAGTAGTATACTCGGGTCGGTGAGCACTGAAGCTTTCTTT.